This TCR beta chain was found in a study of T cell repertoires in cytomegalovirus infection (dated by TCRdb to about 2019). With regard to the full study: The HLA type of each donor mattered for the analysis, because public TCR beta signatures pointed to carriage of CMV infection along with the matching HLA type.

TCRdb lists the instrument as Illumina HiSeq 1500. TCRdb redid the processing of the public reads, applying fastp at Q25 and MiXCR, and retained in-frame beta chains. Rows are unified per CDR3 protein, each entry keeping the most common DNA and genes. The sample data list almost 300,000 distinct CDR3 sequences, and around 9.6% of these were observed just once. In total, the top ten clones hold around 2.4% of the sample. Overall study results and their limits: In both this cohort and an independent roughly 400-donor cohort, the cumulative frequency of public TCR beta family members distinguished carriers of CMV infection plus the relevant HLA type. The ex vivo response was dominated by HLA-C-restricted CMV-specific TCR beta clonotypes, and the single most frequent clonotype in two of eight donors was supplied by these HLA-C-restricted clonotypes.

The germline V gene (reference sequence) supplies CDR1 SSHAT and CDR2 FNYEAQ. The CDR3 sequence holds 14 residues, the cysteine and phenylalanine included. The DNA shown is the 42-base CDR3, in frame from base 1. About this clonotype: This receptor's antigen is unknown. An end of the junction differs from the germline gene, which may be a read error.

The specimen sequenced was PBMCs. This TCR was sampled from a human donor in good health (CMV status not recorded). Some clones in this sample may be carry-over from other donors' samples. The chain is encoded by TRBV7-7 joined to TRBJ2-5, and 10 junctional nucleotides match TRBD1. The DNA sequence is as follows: TGTGCTAGCAGCGTGGGACAGGGGTTGCAGACCCAGTACTTC. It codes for CASSVGQGLQTQYF.